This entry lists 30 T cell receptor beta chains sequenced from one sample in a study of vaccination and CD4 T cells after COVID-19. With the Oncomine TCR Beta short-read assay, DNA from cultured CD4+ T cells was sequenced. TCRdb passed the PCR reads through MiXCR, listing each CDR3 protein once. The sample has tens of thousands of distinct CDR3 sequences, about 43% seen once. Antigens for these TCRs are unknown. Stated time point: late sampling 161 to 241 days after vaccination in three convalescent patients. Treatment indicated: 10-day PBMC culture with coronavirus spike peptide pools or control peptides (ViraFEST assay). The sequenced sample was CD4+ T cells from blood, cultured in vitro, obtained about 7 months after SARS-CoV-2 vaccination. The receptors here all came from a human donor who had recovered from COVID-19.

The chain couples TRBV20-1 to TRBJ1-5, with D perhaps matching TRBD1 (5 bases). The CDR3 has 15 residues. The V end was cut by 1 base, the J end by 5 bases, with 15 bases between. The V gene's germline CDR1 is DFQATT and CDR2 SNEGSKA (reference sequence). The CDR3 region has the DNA TGCAGTGCTAGAGGGTCAACCGGGGGGGATCAGCCCCAGCATTTT. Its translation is CSARGSTGGDQPQHF.

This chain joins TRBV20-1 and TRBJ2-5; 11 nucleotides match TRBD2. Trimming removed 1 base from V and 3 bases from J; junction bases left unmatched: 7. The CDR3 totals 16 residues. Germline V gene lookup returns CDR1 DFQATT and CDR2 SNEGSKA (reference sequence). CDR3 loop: CSARGLAGGGEETQYF. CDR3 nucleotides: TGCAGTGCTAGAGGTCTAGCGGGGGGTGGAGAAGAGACCCAGTACTTC.

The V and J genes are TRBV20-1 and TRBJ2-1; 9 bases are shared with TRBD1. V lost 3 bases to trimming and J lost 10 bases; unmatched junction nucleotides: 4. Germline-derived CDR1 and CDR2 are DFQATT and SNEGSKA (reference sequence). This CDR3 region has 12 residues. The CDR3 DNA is TGCAGTGCTAGCCCCGACAGGGGGGAGCAGTTCTTC. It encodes CSASPDRGEQFF.

The chain's CDR3 is CASSYSIGSSYEQYF. Written as DNA, the CDR3 is TGTGCCAGCAGTTACTCGATCGGGAGCTCCTACGAGCAGTACTTC. The chain uses TRBV6-5 and TRBJ2-7; tentative D call: TRBD2 (6 bases). Germline assignment: CDR1 MNHEY and CDR2 SVGAGI. V was cut by 0 bases and J by 0 bases, with 9 bases left in between. The length of the CDR3 is 15 residues.

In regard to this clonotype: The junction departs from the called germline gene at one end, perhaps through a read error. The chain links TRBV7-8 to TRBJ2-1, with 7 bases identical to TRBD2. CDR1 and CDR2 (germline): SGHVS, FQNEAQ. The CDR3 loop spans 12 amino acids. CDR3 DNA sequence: TGTGCCAGCAGCGGGCAGACTAGCCCTGGTCTCTTC. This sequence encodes CASSGQTSPGLF.

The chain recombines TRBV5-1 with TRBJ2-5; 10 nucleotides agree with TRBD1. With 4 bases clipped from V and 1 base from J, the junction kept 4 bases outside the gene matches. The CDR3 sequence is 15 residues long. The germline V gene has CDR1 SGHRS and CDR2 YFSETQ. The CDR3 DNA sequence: TGCGCCAGCAGCCCGAGGACAGGGGGCCAAGAGACCCAGTACTTC. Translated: CASSPRTGGQETQYF.

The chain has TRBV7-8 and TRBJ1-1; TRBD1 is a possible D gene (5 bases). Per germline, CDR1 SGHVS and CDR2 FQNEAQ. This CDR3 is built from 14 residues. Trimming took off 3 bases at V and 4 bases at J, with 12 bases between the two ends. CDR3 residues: CASSFQGQGTEAFF. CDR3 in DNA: TGTGCCAGCAGCTTCCAAGGGCAGGGCACTGAAGCTTTCTTT.

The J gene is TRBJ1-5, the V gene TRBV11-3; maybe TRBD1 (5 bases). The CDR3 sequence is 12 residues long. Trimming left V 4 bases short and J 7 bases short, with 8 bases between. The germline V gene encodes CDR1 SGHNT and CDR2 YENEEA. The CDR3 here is CASSSGSQPQHF. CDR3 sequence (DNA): TGTGCCAGCAGCTCAGGGTCCCAGCCCCAGCATTTT.

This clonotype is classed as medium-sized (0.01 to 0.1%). Here the CDR3 reads CSAHPASSANVLTF. CDR3 nucleotide sequence: TGCAGTGCTCACCCGGCTTCTTCGGCCAACGTCCTGACTTTC. The gene calls are TRBV20-1 and TRBJ2-6, with D unresolved. Deletions cut 5 bases from V and 6 bases from J, with 14 bases between. Germline V gives CDR1 DFQATT, CDR2 SNEGSKA (reference sequence). This CDR3 has 14 residues.

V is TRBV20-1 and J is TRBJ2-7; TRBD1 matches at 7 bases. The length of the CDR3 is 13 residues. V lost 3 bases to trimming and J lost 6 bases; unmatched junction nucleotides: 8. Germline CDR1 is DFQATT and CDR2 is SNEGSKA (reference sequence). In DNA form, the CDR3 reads TGCAGTGCTAGCATGACAGGGACAAGCGAGCAGTACTTC. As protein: CSASMTGTSEQYF.

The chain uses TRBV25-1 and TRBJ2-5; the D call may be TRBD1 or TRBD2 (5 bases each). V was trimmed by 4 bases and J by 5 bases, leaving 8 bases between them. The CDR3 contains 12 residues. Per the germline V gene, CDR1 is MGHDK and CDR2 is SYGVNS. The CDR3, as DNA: TGTGCCAGCAGTGGGGGGTGGGAGACCCAGTACTTC. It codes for CASSGGWETQYF.

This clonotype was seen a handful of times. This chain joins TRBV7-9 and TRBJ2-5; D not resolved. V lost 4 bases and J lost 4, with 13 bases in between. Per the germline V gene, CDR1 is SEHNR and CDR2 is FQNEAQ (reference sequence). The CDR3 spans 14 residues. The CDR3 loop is CASSYRGPPETQYF. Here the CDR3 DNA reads TGTGCCAGCAGCTACCGTGGGCCACCAGAGACCCAGTACTTC.

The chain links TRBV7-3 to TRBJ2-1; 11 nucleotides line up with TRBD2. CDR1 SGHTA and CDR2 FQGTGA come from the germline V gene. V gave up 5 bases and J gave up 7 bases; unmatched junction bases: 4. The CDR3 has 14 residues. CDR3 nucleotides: TGTGCCAGCAGCCCTGGGACTAGCGGTAATGAGCAGTTCTTC. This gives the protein CASSPGTSGNEQFF.

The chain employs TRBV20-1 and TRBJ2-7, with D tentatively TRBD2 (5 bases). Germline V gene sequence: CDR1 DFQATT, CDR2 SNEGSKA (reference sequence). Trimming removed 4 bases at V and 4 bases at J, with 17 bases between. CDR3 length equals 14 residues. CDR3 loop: CSAKVGIHSYEQYF. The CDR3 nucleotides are TGCAGTGCTAAGGTCGGGATTCATTCTTACGAGCAGTACTTC.

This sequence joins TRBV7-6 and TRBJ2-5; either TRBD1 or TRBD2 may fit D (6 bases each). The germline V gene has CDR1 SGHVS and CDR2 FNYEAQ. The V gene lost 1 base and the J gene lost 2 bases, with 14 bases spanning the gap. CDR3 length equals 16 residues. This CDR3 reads CASSLVRGRFQETQYF. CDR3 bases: TGTGCCAGCAGCTTAGTACGGGGGCGCTTTCAAGAGACCCAGTACTTC.

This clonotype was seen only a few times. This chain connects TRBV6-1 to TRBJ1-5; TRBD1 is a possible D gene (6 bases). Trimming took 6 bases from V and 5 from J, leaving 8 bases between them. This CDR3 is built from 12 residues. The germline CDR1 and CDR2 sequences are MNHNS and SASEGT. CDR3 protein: CASRQGDQPQHF. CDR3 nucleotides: TGTGCCAGCAGACAGGGTGATCAGCCCCAGCATTTT.

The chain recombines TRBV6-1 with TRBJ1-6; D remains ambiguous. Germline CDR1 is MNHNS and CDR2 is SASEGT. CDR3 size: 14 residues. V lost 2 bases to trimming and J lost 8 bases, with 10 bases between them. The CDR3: CASSEMLTDSPLHF. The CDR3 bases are TGTGCCAGCAGTGAAATGTTAACAGATTCACCCCTCCACTTT.

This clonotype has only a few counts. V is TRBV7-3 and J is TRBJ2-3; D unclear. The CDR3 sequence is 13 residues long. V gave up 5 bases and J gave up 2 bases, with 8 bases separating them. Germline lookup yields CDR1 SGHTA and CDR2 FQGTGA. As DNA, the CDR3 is TGTGCCAGCAGCAGAGAGATCACAGATACGCAGTATTTT. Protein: CASSREITDTQYF.

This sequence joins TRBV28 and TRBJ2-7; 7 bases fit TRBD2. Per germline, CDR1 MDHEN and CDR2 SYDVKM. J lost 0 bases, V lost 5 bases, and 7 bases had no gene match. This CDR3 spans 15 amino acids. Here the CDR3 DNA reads TGTGCCAGCAGTCCTTCTAGCGGATCCTCCTACGAGCAGTACTTC. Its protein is CASSPSSGSSYEQYF.

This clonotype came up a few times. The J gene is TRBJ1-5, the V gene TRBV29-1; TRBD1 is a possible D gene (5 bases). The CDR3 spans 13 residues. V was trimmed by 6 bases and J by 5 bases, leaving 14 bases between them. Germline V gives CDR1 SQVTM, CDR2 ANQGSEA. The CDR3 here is CSVATGQHQPQHF. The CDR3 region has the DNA TGCAGCGTCGCTACAGGACAACATCAGCCCCAGCATTTT.

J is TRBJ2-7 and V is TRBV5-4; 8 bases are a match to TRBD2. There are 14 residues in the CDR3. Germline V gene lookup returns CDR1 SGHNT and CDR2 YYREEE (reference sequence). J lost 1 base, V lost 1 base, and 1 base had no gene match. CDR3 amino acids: CASSLTSGSYEQYF. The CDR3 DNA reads TGTGCCAGCAGCTTGACTAGCGGTTCCTACGAGCAGTACTTC.

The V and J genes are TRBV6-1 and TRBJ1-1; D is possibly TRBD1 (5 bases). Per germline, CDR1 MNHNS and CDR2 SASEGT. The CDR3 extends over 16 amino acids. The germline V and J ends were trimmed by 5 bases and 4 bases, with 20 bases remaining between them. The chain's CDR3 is CASSRGLAREGTEAFF. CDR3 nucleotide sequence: TGTGCCAGCAGTAGAGGCCTGGCCAGGGAAGGCACTGAAGCTTTCTTT.

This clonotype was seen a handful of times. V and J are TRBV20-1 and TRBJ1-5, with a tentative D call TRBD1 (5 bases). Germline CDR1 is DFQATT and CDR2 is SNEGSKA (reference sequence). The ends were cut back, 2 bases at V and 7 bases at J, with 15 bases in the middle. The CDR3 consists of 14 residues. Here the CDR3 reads CSARSIRAGQPQHF. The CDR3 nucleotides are TGCAGTGCTAGATCGATCAGGGCTGGCCAGCCCCAGCATTTT.

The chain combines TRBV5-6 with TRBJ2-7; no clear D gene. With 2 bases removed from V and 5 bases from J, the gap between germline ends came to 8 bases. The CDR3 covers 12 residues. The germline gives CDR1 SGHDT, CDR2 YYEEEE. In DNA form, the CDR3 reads TGTGCCAGCAGCTTCAACGAGGACGAGCAGTACTTC. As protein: CASSFNEDEQYF. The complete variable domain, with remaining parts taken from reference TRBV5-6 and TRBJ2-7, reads DAGVTQSPTHLIKTRGQQVTLRCSPKSGHDTVSWYQQALGQGPQFIFQYYEEEERQRGNFPDRFSGHQFPNYSSELNVNALLLGDSALYLCASSFNEDEQYFGPGTRLTVT.

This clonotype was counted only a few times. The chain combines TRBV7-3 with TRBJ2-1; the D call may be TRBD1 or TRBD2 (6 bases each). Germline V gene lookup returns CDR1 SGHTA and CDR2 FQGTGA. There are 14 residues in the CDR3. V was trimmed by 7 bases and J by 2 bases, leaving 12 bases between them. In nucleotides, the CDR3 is TGTGCCAGCAAGCCGGGGGCGGCCTACAATGAGCAGTTCTTC. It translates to CASKPGAAYNEQFF. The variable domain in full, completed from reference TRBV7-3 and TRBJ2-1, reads GAGVSQTPSNKVTEKGKYVELRCDPISGHTALYWYRQSLGQGPEFLIYFQGTGAADDSGLPNDRFFAVRPEGSVSTLKIQRTERGDSAVYLCASKPGAAYNEQFFGPGTRLTVL.

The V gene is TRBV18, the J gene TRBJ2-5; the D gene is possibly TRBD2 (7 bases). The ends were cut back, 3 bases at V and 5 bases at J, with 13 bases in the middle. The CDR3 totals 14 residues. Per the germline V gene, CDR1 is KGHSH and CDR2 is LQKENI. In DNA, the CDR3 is TGTGCCAGCTCACCGACACAGGGAGGGGAGACCCAGTACTTC. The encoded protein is CASSPTQGGETQYF.

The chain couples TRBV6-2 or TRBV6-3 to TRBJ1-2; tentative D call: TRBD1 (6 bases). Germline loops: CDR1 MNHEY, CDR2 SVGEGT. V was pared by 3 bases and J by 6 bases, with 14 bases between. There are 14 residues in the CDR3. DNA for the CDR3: TGTGCCAGCAGTTATTGGCAGGGGAGAAATGGCTACACCTTC. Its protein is CASSYWQGRNGYTF.

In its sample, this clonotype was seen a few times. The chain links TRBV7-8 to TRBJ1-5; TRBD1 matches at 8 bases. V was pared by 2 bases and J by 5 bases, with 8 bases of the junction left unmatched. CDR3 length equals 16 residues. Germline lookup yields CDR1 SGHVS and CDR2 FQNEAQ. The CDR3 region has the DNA TGTGCCAGCAGCTTATCGGCGGCAGGGGGCTATCAGCCCCAGCATTTT. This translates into CASSLSAAGGYQPQHF.

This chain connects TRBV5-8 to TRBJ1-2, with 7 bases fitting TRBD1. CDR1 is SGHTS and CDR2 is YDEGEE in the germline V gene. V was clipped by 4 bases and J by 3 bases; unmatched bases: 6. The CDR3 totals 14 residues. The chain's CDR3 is CASSLGQDYYGYTF. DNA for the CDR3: TGTGCCAGCAGCCTTGGACAGGACTACTATGGCTACACCTTC.

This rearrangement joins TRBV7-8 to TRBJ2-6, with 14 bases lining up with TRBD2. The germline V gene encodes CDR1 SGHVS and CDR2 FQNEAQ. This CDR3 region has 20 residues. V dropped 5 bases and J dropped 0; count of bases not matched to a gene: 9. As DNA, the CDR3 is TGTGCCAGCAGCGGACGACTGGGACTAGCGGGAGACTCTGGGGCCAACGTCCTGACTTTC. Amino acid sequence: CASSGRLGLAGDSGANVLTF.